Sequencing of this T cell receptor beta chain was carried out in a study of regulatory T cells in long-lasting Graves disease (dated by TCRdb to about 2021). With regard to the full study: Antithyroid drugs had been taken for less than 3 months by newly diagnosed Graves' disease patients. A total of about 35 samples underwent TCR sequencing, from roughly 13 patients with persistent Graves' disease and some 20 patients with newly diagnosed Graves' disease. Persistent Graves' disease patients were compared with newly diagnosed Graves' disease patients by peripheral blood TCR sequencing and RNA sequencing. The study was conducted in China and was registered as a clinical trial.

The germline V gene yields SGHVS for CDR1 and FQNEAQ for CDR2. The CDR3 covers 19 residues, taking in both the cysteine and the phenylalanine. Only the CDR3 region is kept as DNA, spanning 57 bases read in frame from base 1. The junction carries 22 bases between V and J, which are trimmed by 5 bases and 0 bases respectively. The table lists this clonotype with many counts. Its recognized antigen is unknown. The input lacks base qualities; no much larger clone sits a single base away. Results and caveats for the whole study, not just this receptor: Sequencing and analysis were restricted to the TCR beta chain. Persistent patients shared more public clonotypes among themselves (around 3,000) than newly diagnosed patients did (more than 950). Lower TCR Shannon entropy and fewer highly expanded clones were observed in persistent Graves' disease patients than in newly diagnosed patients, which suggested clonal expansion. Persistent disease showed preferential use of TRBV28, TRBJ1-2 and TRBJ2-5, whereas newly diagnosed disease favored TRBV20-1 and TRBJ2-1. The authors acknowledged the small sample size as a limitation that may reduce accuracy. Because the primary lesion, thyroid tissue, could not be accessed, the study looked at peripheral blood alone.

Libraries were prepared through multiplex PCR. The run used an Illumina HiSeq 4000. TCR beta libraries were built with iRepertoire HTBI primers and Arm-PCR amplification of CDR3 regions. Before sequencing, the PCR products went through gel purification. The authors' analysis ran thus. Gene usage analysis of CDR3 amino acid clonotypes relied on the roughly 64 TRBV and fewer than 15 TRBJ segments identified across samples. Filtered high-quality paired reads were merged into contigs using COPE and FqMerger. BLAST was used to align contigs to the IMGT TRBV, TRBD and TRBJ reference genes, and CDR3 was defined following IMGT. Highly expanded clones were defined as clonotypes with a frequency above 0.1%. Shannon entropy served as the measure of repertoire diversity, while the Gini coefficient captured V-J evenness. A clonotype was considered public if more than one individual shared it. Clones were called with MiXCR by TCRdb after fastp trimmed the public reads at Q25, and only in-frame beta chains were retained. One record per CDR3 amino acid sequence lists the most common genes and DNA. What appears here as the V and J calls and clone size reflects TCRdb's work, not the paper's. The sample table holds 400,000 to 550,000 distinct CDR3 sequences, of which roughly 17% were seen once. The ten largest clones capture around 11% of the sample.

Read against the paper, the sample's time point label means: newly diagnosed GD, antithyroid drugs for less than 3 months. For both TCR sequencing and RNA sequencing, RNA was extracted from PBMCs using TRIzol. The diagnosis of Graves' disease followed American Thyroid Association guidelines. Patients were recruited from an endocrinology department in Xi'an, China. Each patient gave approximately 9 milliliters of peripheral blood, collected in an EDTA anticoagulant tube. Ficoll Paque Plus density gradient separation was used to isolate PBMCs, and no further T cell sorting was done. An Agilent 2100 Bioanalyzer and agarose gel were used to assess RNA quality, and a NanoDrop 2000 was used to measure RNA concentration. These data are also associated with another study on T cells in Graves' hyperthyroidism and ophthalmopathy. In that second paper, the authors write: Stable Graves' hyperthyroidism was defined as the absence of progression to ophthalmopathy over 18 months of follow-up. The hyperthyroidism patients were between 18 and 65 years old and newly diagnosed, with a disease duration of less than 2 months. Exclusion was applied to patients with uncontrolled infections, other autoimmune diseases, pregnancy or lactation. Clinical symptoms, serum thyroxine and TRAb, thyroid ultrasound, and orbital computed tomography formed the basis for the diagnoses. A first-round RT-PCR of the TCR CDR3 used the HTBI primer set with the Qiagen OneStep RT-PCR kit. Most expanded thyroid clonotypes (frequency above 0.001) were also detected in blood, suggesting blood repertoires may reflect thyroid immune responses. In cross-validation, a model built on a 13 V-J signature told ophthalmopathy apart from stable hyperthyroidism with approximately 90% sensitivity and approximately 81% specificity, and in testing the same model reached 80%/75%. In validation, progression to ophthalmopathy was predicted by the model with 70.59% sensitivity and roughly 72% specificity, a median of 6.5 months before onset. To identify distinguishing TCR V-J signatures, a discovery cohort of 90 to 100 patients was used, comprising 43 with Graves' ophthalmopathy and around 60 with stable Graves' hyperthyroidism. Whether ophthalmopathy could be predicted prospectively was tested in an independent validation cohort made up of roughly 19 hyperthyroidism patients plus 17 patients who later progressed to ophthalmopathy. The 95 to 100 discovery patients were randomly split 7:3 into training and test sets. The study also compared thyroid tissue and blood T-cell repertoires from more than five Graves' hyperthyroidism patients. Once sampling was done, hyperthyroidism patients were given methimazole at a starting dose of 30 mg daily, whereas ophthalmopathy patients were given high-dose intravenous methylprednisolone. Libraries were constructed in a second round of multiplex PCR, after which size selection and purification were performed. Sequencing of the libraries was done on an Illumina HiSeq2000 using paired-end 100 bp reads. Raw data were processed with SOAPnuke, discarding reads with adapters, uncalled bases, mean Phred below 15, or no exact constant-primer or identifier match. High-quality paired reads were merged with COPE v1.2.5, and unique nucleotide sequences were defined as clonotypes. Clonotypes were aligned to IMGT TRBV, TRBD and TRBJ reference segments using MiTCR v1.1. The analysis was restricted to V-J combinations with a frequency above 0.0001, which together covered over 99% of the repertoires. A TCS score was defined as the ratio between F50 (clonal expansion) and ExV (chaos), using BLOSUM62-based TCRdist between CDR3 peptides within each V-J. Welch's t-statistics and random forest reduced fewer than 550 V-J features to around 14, which were used in a naive Bayes classifier (R e1071). No statistical method was used to fix the sample size in advance, and group allocation was not hidden from the investigators. TCR Vbeta CDR3 sequencing of around 130 peripheral blood samples (approximately 44 ophthalmopathy, 75 hyperthyroidism and about 17 progressor patients) is reported in the paper.

The sequence came from a woman aged 30 to 39 with Graves disease. Donor details come from another sample of the same person, matched by shared clones. Rearrangement joined TRBV7-8 to TRBJ2-2; TRBD1 could be the D gene, as 7 bases match. This material consisted of peripheral blood mononuclear cells (PBMCs), taken at new diagnosis, from a patient treated with antithyroid drugs. CDR3 loop: CASSLPLDRAGPNTGELFF. The DNA sequence is as follows: TGTGCCAGCAGCCTACCCCTTGACAGGGCGGGACCGAACACCGGGGAGCTGTTTTTT. Supplemented by the reference TRBV7-8 and TRBJ2-2 proteins around the CDR3, the complete variable domain is GAGVSQSPRYKVAKRGQDVALRCDPISGHVSLFWYQQALGQGPEFLTYFQNEAQLDKSGLPSDRFFAERPEGSVSTLKIQRTQQEDSAVYLCASSLPLDRAGPNTGELFFGEGSRLTVL.